Presented here are 13 T cell receptor beta chains from one specimen sequenced in a study of neurological immune-mediated disorders. TCRdb reprocessed the 5' RACE reads via MiXCR and lists one record per CDR3 protein. The table includes about 66,000 distinct CDR3 sequences, nearly 3.5% detected once. Sequenced sample: PBMCs. The receptor set was obtained from a man aged 40-49 years with multiple sclerosis.

This clonotype has a count of ten or more. This chain connects TRBV7-9 to TRBJ2-3; D possibly corresponds to TRBD2 (6 bases). V was pared by 11 bases and J by 6 bases, with 12 bases between. Germline-derived CDR1 and CDR2 are SEHNR and FQNEAQ (reference sequence). This CDR3 contains 11 residues. Here the CDR3 reads CAASRGDTQYF. The DNA for the CDR3 is TGTGCCGCGTCCCGGGGGGATACGCAGTATTTT.

This clonotype was recorded many times. V usage is TRBV20-1 and J usage is TRBJ1-4; no definite D call. In germline, CDR1 is DFQATT, CDR2 SNEGSKA (reference sequence). The CDR3 contains 14 residues. Trimming pared 0 bases from V and 0 bases from J, leaving 5 bases between. The CDR3 is CSAREMATNEKLFF. The CDR3 DNA reads TGCAGTGCTAGAGAAATGGCAACTAATGAAAAACTGTTTTTT.

This clonotype was counted at least ten times. The chain links TRBV12-3 or TRBV12-4 to TRBJ2-1, with a possible D match to TRBD1 (6 bases). V was clipped by 5 bases and J by 4 bases, with 12 bases between them. This CDR3 contains 14 residues. The DNA for the CDR3 is TGTGCCAGCAGTCTTCGCAGGGGTTACAATGAGCAGTTCTTC. Translating gives CASSLRRGYNEQFF.

This chain links TRBV6-6 with TRBJ2-7; a possible D gene is TRBD1 (5 bases). This CDR3 has 16 residues. Germline values: CDR1 MNHNY, CDR2 SVGAGI (reference sequence). The V end lost 6 bases, the J end lost 0 bases, and 18 bases lay between the germline ends. This CDR3 is CASSFSSDTNSYEQYF. CDR3 nucleotides: TGTGCCAGCAGCTTCTCTTCGGACACTAACTCCTACGAGCAGTACTTC.

This clonotype was recorded many times. The chain combines TRBV5-5 with TRBJ2-7; D is uncertain. The CDR3 extends over 15 amino acids. Trimming cost V 4 bases and J 0 bases, with 14 bases left between them. CDR1 is SGHKS, CDR2 YYEKEE, per germline (reference sequence). As DNA, the CDR3 is TGTGCCAGCAGCCCTTGGGCAGGAGACTCCTACGAGCAGTACTTC. This encodes CASSPWAGDSYEQYF.

The sample holds many counts of this clonotype. The chain is built from TRBV24-1 and TRBJ2-4, with D possibly TRBD2 on 8 matching bases. The CDR3 is made up of 16 amino acids. CDR1 KGHDR and CDR2 SFDVKD come from the germline V gene. The ends were cut back, 4 bases at V and 3 bases at J, with 15 bases in the middle. The CDR3 is CATSDKGAGGKNIQYF. For the CDR3, the DNA is TGTGCCACCAGTGACAAGGGGGCGGGGGGCAAAAACATTCAGTACTTC.

This clonotype was seen many times. This sequence joins TRBV5-1 and TRBJ1-2; possible D gene TRBD1, 6 bases. Germline CDR1 SGHRS, CDR2 YFSETQ. V lost 3 bases and J lost 3, with 18 bases in between. The CDR3 sequence is 16 residues long. The DNA of the CDR3 is TGCGCCAGCAGCTGGCAAGAGGGCCCAGGGGACTATGGCTACACCTTC. It yields the protein CASSWQEGPGDYGYTF.

In this sample, this clonotype turned up many times. This chain links TRBV20-1 with TRBJ1-4; no clear D gene. The germline gives CDR1 DFQATT, CDR2 SNEGSKA (reference sequence). CDR3 length: 13 residues. V was clipped by 6 bases and J by 3 bases, with 11 bases between them. CDR3 in amino acids: CSAVRGSNEKLFF. Written as DNA, the CDR3 is TGCAGTGCCGTGCGGGGATCTAATGAAAAACTGTTTTTT.

Ten or more counts support this clonotype. The chain is built from TRBV20-1 and TRBJ1-2; 8 bases align to TRBD1. Germline V gene lookup returns CDR1 DFQATT and CDR2 SNEGSKA (reference sequence). The V segment lost 4 bases and the J segment 6 bases; nucleotides outside the gene matches: 7. This CDR3 has 13 residues. DNA for the CDR3: TGCAGTGCTACCAGACAGGGGATAGATGGCTACACCTTC. Translating gives CSATRQGIDGYTF.

The chain couples TRBV12-3 or TRBV12-4 to TRBJ2-3, with 9 bases that match TRBD2. The CDR3 runs 14 residues. V lost 6 bases, J lost 4 bases, and 5 bases stayed unmatched. The CDR3 sequence is CASRRAGGPDTQYF. The DNA for the CDR3 is TGTGCCAGCAGACGGGCGGGAGGGCCAGATACGCAGTATTTT.

Many counts were recorded for this clonotype. V and J are TRBV4-1 and TRBJ2-2; D is undetermined. Trimming cost V 5 bases and J 3 bases, with 13 bases left between them. This CDR3 contains 15 residues. Germline values: CDR1 MGHRA, CDR2 YSYEKL. The CDR3 spells CASSFKAVDTGELFF. CDR3 in DNA: TGCGCCAGCAGCTTCAAGGCGGTCGACACCGGGGAGCTGTTTTTT.

This clonotype was seen repeatedly, ten times or more. The chain combines TRBV5-1 with TRBJ1-2, with D perhaps matching TRBD1 (6 bases). The germline V gene encodes CDR1 SGHRS and CDR2 YFSETQ. The V gene lost 7 bases and the J gene lost 3 bases, with 16 bases spanning the gap. The CDR3 contains 14 residues. The CDR3 is CASHRGDTYYGYTF. The CDR3 nucleotides are TGCGCCAGCCATCGCGGGGACACCTACTATGGCTACACCTTC. Combining the CDR3 with reference TRBV5-1 and TRBJ1-2 gives the whole variable domain KAGVTQTPRYLIKTRGQQVTLSCSPISGHRSVSWYQQTPGQGLQFLFEYFSETQRNKGNFPGRFSGRQFSNSRSEMNVSTLELGDSALYLCASHRGDTYYGYTFGSGTRLTVV.

There are many counts of this clonotype. The CDR3 sequence: CASSERGQASGYTF. The CDR3 DNA follows: TGTGCCAGCAGCGAAAGGGGACAAGCATCTGGCTACACCTTC. The rearrangement uses TRBV12-3 or TRBV12-4 and TRBJ1-2; perhaps TRBD1 as D (6 bases). The CDR3 covers 14 residues. Trimming took off 6 bases at V and 7 bases at J, with 18 bases between the two ends.